The clone carrying this T cell receptor beta chain was seen a single time. What it binds is unknown. These data come from a study of vaccination effects on CD4 cells after COVID-19. Overall study context: It was a median of 72 days after the second dose that post-vaccine samples were obtained. The study's findings and limits: Marked clonal contraction of infection- and vaccine-induced clones was seen late after vaccination. Recruitment yielded few convalescent patients, and the study had no early post-infection timepoints.

The ends lost 2 bases at V and 5 bases at J; junction bases unmatched: 10. The CDR3 has 16 amino acids. Germline CDR1 is MNHEY and CDR2 is SMNVEV (reference sequence). Antigen-specific CD4+ T cells were expanded (with viral peptide pools) by the ViraFEST assay ahead of sequencing. On day 10 of culture, CD4+ T cells were separated out. Either the BNT162b2 or mRNA-1273 vaccine was given to participants in two doses. Testing of the vaccine recipients showed negative nucleocapsid antibodies and no prior SARS-CoV-2 infection. Generated by immunoSEQ multiplex PCR, the TCRdb table keeps only in-frame clones and is missing some. The sample records some 15,000 clones, around 76% being singletons.

This clonotype was sampled from a human donor who received a COVID-19 vaccine. This sample comprised CD4+ T cells from PBMCs cultured with HCoV-NL63 spike peptides, obtained after COVID-19 vaccination. The genes are TRBV27 and TRBJ1-2; 8 bases are shared with TRBD1. As DNA, the CDR3 is TGTGCCAGCAGTTTAATACAGGGGGTAGCCTCTTATGGCTACACCTTC. Encoded protein: CASSLIQGVASYGYTF.